What follows are 30 T cell receptor beta chains derived from one specimen sequenced in a study of T cells of healthy individuals. TCRdb reprocessed the 5' RACE reads via MiXCR and lists one record per CDR3 protein. The data hold about 96,000 distinct CDR3 sequences, with 17% observed a single time. Every receptor here comes from a human donor in good health.

This sequence joins TRBV7-6 and TRBJ2-5, with no clear D. The CDR3 runs to 14 residues. Germline CDR1 is SGHVS and CDR2 is FNYEAQ. V lost 3 bases and J 2 bases, leaving 10 bases between the germline ends. CDR3 nucleotide sequence: TGTGCCAGCAGCTTCCGGGCCAGACAAGAGACCCAGTACTTC. Translated: CASSFRARQETQYF.

A few counts support this clonotype. The chain joins TRBV29-1 to TRBJ2-7; D is undetermined. CDR3 size: 16 residues. Trimming pared 3 bases from V and 0 bases from J, leaving 18 bases between. Germline CDR1 reads SQVTM; CDR2 reads ANQGSEA. CDR3 coding DNA: TGCAGCGTTGAGGTTGGTGATTCCCGAAACTCCTACGAGCAGTACTTC. As protein: CSVEVGDSRNSYEQYF.

The chain employs TRBV20-1 and TRBJ2-3; 7 bases align to TRBD2. Per germline, CDR1 DFQATT and CDR2 SNEGSKA (reference sequence). Germline trimming cut 0 bases from V and 11 bases from J; bases unmatched to any gene: 14. This CDR3 has 15 amino acids. CDR3 in DNA: TGCAGTGCTAGAGATAGAGCGGGGTGGCGTGGTGGGCAGTATTTT. It encodes CSARDRAGWRGGQYF.

The chain recombines TRBV12-3 or TRBV12-4 with TRBJ1-4; no reliable D call. CDR3 length equals 15 residues. V lost 6 bases and J 11 bases, leaving 22 bases between the germline ends. CDR3 bases: TGTGCCAGCAGCCGCGGACCAGGCCCGGAAGGCAAACTGTTTTTT. Its protein is CASSRGPGPEGKLFF.

This clonotype was counted at least ten times. This chain's CDR3 is CASSYGGGGNTIYF. CDR3 nucleotides: TGTGCCAGCAGTTACGGAGGCGGTGGAAACACCATATATTTT. The gene calls are TRBV6-5 and TRBJ1-3; D gene unclear. Germline V gene sequence: CDR1 MNHEY, CDR2 SVGAGI. Deletions cut 2 bases from V and 3 bases from J, with 8 bases between. CDR3 length equals 14 residues.

The chain recombines TRBV6-6 with TRBJ1-1, with D tentatively TRBD1 (5 bases). Per germline, CDR1 MNHNY and CDR2 SVGAGI (reference sequence). This CDR3 has 15 amino acids. The V end lost 5 bases, the J end lost 0 bases, and 13 bases lay between the germline ends. The CDR3 spells CASSRPTAMNTEAFF. In DNA form, the CDR3 reads TGTGCCAGCAGTCGCCCGACAGCTATGAACACTGAAGCTTTCTTT.

This clonotype has ten or more counts. A junction boundary mismatches the germline segment, possibly from a read error. This rearrangement joins TRBV12-3 or TRBV12-4 to TRBJ1-1, with D unclear. The CDR3 extends over 11 amino acids. CDR3: CASSLGPSPLF. The CDR3 region has the DNA TGTGCCAGCAGTTTAGGGCCTTCACCGTTATTT.

The V and J genes are TRBV6-5 and TRBJ1-1; D unclear. CDR3 length: 17 residues. From germline, CDR1 is MNHEY and CDR2 SVGAGI. Trimming removed 0 bases at V and 5 bases at J, with 19 bases between. CDR3 in DNA: TGTGCCAGCAGTTACTCGTTCGGTAACTTTGGAGAGACTGAAGCTTTCTTT. This translates into CASSYSFGNFGETEAFF.

The genes are TRBV20-1 and TRBJ1-1; D is unresolved. Trimming removed 1 base at V and 5 bases at J, with 5 bases between. The CDR3 loop spans 11 amino acids. Germline V gene sequence: CDR1 DFQATT, CDR2 SNEGSKA (reference sequence). The CDR3 sequence is CSARVHTEAFF. The CDR3, as DNA: TGCAGTGCTAGAGTACATACTGAAGCTTTCTTT.

The chain recombines TRBV20-1 with TRBJ2-3; weak D call: TRBD2 (7 bases). V was shortened by 6 bases and J by 3 bases, with 22 bases between the two germline ends. The CDR3 is 16 residues long. Germline V CDR1 and CDR2: DFQATT, SNEGSKA (reference sequence). CDR3 sequence reads: CSASFGRGLGTDTQYF. The CDR3 DNA is TGCAGTGCCAGCTTTGGGCGGGGGCTGGGAACAGATACGCAGTATTTT.

In this sample, this clonotype turned up a few times. The rearrangement joins TRBV5-1 to TRBJ2-4; D call uncertain. Germline lookup yields CDR1 SGHRS and CDR2 YFSETQ. Trimming took 6 bases from V and 4 from J, leaving 14 bases between them. The CDR3 loop spans 14 amino acids. CDR3 DNA sequence: TGCGCCAGCAAACCCCAGGACGGAAAAAACATTCAGTACTTC. Protein: CASKPQDGKNIQYF. The full variable domain, with the rest looked up from reference TRBV5-1 and TRBJ2-4, is KAGVTQTPRYLIKTRGQQVTLSCSPISGHRSVSWYQQTPGQGLQFLFEYFSETQRNKGNFPGRFSGRQFSNSRSEMNVSTLELGDSALYLCASKPQDGKNIQYFGAGTRLSVL.

CDR3 sequence: CASSLVGTGGQETQYF. The DNA for the CDR3 is TGTGCCAGCAGCTTAGTTGGGACAGGGGGGCAAGAGACCCAGTACTTC. The V and J genes are TRBV7-7 and TRBJ2-5, with 11 bases fitting TRBD1. V shed 1 base, J shed 2 bases, and the junction held 3 bases outside the gene matches. CDR1 is SSHAT, CDR2 FNYEAQ, per germline (reference sequence). The CDR3 has 16 amino acids.

This clonotype was seen only a few times. This rearrangement joins TRBV13 to TRBJ2-7; 12 positions match TRBD2. J gave up 7 bases and V 2 bases, and 3 bases lay outside the gene matches. CDR3 length: 14 amino acids. From germline, CDR1 is PRHDT and CDR2 FYEKMQ (reference sequence). Here the CDR3 reads CASSLTSGRREQYF. The CDR3 coding sequence is TGTGCCAGCAGCTTAACTAGCGGGAGGCGGGAGCAGTACTTC. Combining the CDR3 with reference TRBV13 and TRBJ2-7 gives the whole variable domain AAGVIQSPRHLIKEKRETATLKCYPIPRHDTVYWYQQGPGQDPQFLISFYEKMQSDKGSIPDRFSAQQFSDYHSELNMSSLELGDSALYFCASSLTSGRREQYFGPGTRLTVT.

The chain couples TRBV2 to TRBJ2-4; TRBD2 might be the D (6 bases). CDR3 length equals 16 residues. Per the germline V gene, CDR1 is SNHLY and CDR2 is FYNNEI. Trimming left V 1 base short and J 2 bases short, with 12 bases between. In DNA, the CDR3 is TGTGCCAGCAGTGAAGTGGCGGGAATCACCAAAAACATTCAGTACTTC. This gives the protein CASSEVAGITKNIQYF.

The chain is built from TRBV6-6 and TRBJ2-1, with a possible D match to TRBD2 (6 bases). The CDR3 is 15 amino acids. V was pared by 0 bases and J by 5 bases, with 11 bases between. Germline values: CDR1 MNHNY, CDR2 SVGAGI (reference sequence). Written as DNA, the CDR3 is TGTGCCAGCAGTTACTCCGGGACTTCTAACAATGAGCAGTTCTTC. It encodes CASSYSGTSNNEQFF.

This chain uses TRBV9 with TRBJ2-6; 12 positions match TRBD2. Germline CDR1 SGDLS, CDR2 YYNGEE. V shed 3 bases and J 0 bases; nucleotides not matched to a gene: 4. The CDR3 contains 18 residues. CDR3 sequence: CASSGGLAGFSGANVLTF. CDR3 bases: TGTGCCAGCAGCGGTGGACTAGCGGGATTCTCTGGGGCCAACGTCCTGACTTTC.

The CDR3 DNA reads as TGCAGCGTGGGGACCTATGGCTACACCTTC. Its translation is CSVGTYGYTF. The rearrangement links TRBV29-1 to TRBJ1-2, with D perhaps TRBD1 (5 bases). Germline CDR1 reads SQVTM; CDR2 reads ANQGSEA. The CDR3 runs to 10 residues. V was trimmed by 6 bases and J by 4 bases, leaving 6 bases between them.

CDR3 region: CASSPDGGGVGGYTF. CDR3 bases: TGTGCCAGCAGCCCCGACGGAGGAGGAGTTGGTGGCTACACCTTC. The chain uses TRBV9 and TRBJ1-2; D call uncertain. The V end lost 4 bases, the J end lost 7 bases, and 20 bases lay between the germline ends. This CDR3 comprises 15 residues. Germline CDR1 and CDR2: SGDLS and YYNGEE.

This clonotype was found a few times. The chain uses TRBV5-5 and TRBJ2-3; a weak D match, TRBD1 (5 bases). Germline assignment: CDR1 SGHKS and CDR2 YYEKEE (reference sequence). There are 17 residues in the CDR3. V was cut by 5 bases and J by 0 bases, with 19 bases left in between. The CDR3 loop reads CASSSLRGGSSTDTQYF. The CDR3 bases are TGTGCCAGCAGTTCTCTAAGGGGCGGATCTAGCACAGATACGCAGTATTTT.

Note on this clonotype: A much more abundant neighbour one base away suggests this may be a read error. This chain uses TRBV20-1 with TRBJ2-3; 8 bases agree with TRBD2. The junction had 11 bases not matched to a gene; V was cut back by 6 bases and J by 0 bases. The germline V gene has CDR1 DFQATT and CDR2 SNEGSKA (reference sequence). The CDR3 sequence is 16 residues long. The CDR3, as DNA: TGCAGTGCGTTTATACCGGGAGGGCCCAGCACAGATACGCAGTATTTT. This sequence encodes CSAFIPGGPSTDTQYF.

This clonotype came up many times. The V gene is TRBV5-1, the J gene TRBJ2-1, with 10 positions matching TRBD2. The germline gives CDR1 SGHRS, CDR2 YFSETQ. The CDR3 runs to 16 residues. The ends lost 0 bases at V and 6 bases at J; junction bases unmatched: 6. DNA of the CDR3: TGCGCCAGCAGCTTGGAGAGACTAGCGGGTGGCAATGAGCAGTTCTTC. This sequence encodes CASSLERLAGGNEQFF.

The chain couples TRBV6-1 to TRBJ2-4; no reliable D call. V lost 6 bases and J 1 base, leaving 10 bases between the germline ends. Germline V gives CDR1 MNHNS, CDR2 SASEGT. CDR3 length: 14 amino acids. The CDR3 loop is CASSVLYAKNIQYF. CDR3 DNA sequence: TGTGCCAGCAGCGTCCTCTACGCCAAAAACATTCAGTACTTC.

This clonotype was picked up many times. The chain employs TRBV29-1 and TRBJ2-7, with a tentative D call TRBD2 (5 bases). V dropped 5 bases and J dropped 4 bases, with 15 bases sitting between them. This CDR3 is built from 13 residues. Germline assignment: CDR1 SQVTM and CDR2 ANQGSEA. This chain's CDR3 is CSVPGPGIYEQYF. The CDR3 DNA sequence: TGCAGCGTTCCCGGTCCGGGAATATACGAGCAGTACTTC.

This clonotype was recorded at least ten times. The CDR3 coding sequence is TGTGCCAGCAGCCTGCATCCCGCAGGGGACATGCCAGATACGCAGTATTTT. Protein product: CASSLHPAGDMPDTQYF. The chain employs TRBV7-8 and TRBJ2-3, with TRBD1 as a possible D gene (6 bases). CDR1 and CDR2 (germline): SGHVS, FQNEAQ. Between the trimmed V and J ends, which lost 5 bases and 4 bases, there was a span of 22 bases. There are 17 residues in the CDR3.

As DNA, the CDR3 is TGCAGTGCTGGCCAGACAGGGAACGAGCAGTACTTC. This gives the protein CSAGQTGNEQYF. The J gene is TRBJ2-7, the V gene TRBV20-1; TRBD1 aligns across 7 bases. Germline loops: CDR1 DFQATT, CDR2 SNEGSKA (reference sequence). This CDR3 region has 12 residues. The J segment lost 5 bases and the V segment lost 5 bases, leaving 6 bases of the junction unmatched.

This clonotype was counted many times. The chain recombines TRBV15 with TRBJ1-2, with 8 bases identical to TRBD1. The J segment lost 5 bases and the V segment lost 6 bases, leaving 11 bases of the junction unmatched. Germline CDR1 is LNHNV and CDR2 is YYDKDF (reference sequence). This CDR3 has 15 residues. Here the CDR3 reads CATSNRLQGGYGYTF. The CDR3 nucleotides read TGTGCCACCAGTAATCGTTTACAGGGGGGTTATGGCTACACCTTC. Based on the CDR3 plus reference TRBV15 and TRBJ1-2, the full variable domain is DAMVIQNPRYQVTQFGKPVTLSCSQTLNHNVMYWYQQKSSQAPKLLFHYYDKDFNNEADTPDNFQSRRPNTSFCFLDIRSPGLGDTAMYLCATSNRLQGGYGYTFGSGTRLTVV.

This clonotype has only a few counts. V usage is TRBV27 and J usage is TRBJ2-1; D is perhaps TRBD2 (5 bases). The CDR3 loop spans 15 amino acids. Per the germline V gene, CDR1 is MNHEY and CDR2 is SMNVEV (reference sequence). Trimming left V 2 bases short and J 7 bases short, with 15 bases between. CDR3 in DNA: TGTGCCAGCAGTTTAAGAGGGAGAGGGATGAATGAGCAGTTCTTC. Its protein product is CASSLRGRGMNEQFF.

This clonotype has more than one count but fewer than ten. The gene calls are TRBV3-1 and TRBJ2-6; D is perhaps TRBD2 (5 bases). The CDR3 has 17 residues. The germline CDR1 and CDR2 sequences are LGHDT and YNNKEL (reference sequence). Trimming pared 3 bases from V and 0 bases from J, leaving 12 bases between. CDR3 in DNA: TGTGCCAGCAGCCACTCGGACTCAAACTCTGGGGCCAACGTCCTGACTTTC. Translated, it gives CASSHSDSNSGANVLTF.

V and J are TRBV6-6 and TRBJ2-3; D uncertain. Germline V gene lookup returns CDR1 MNHNY and CDR2 SVGAGI (reference sequence). The CDR3 is 13 amino acids. V lost 2 bases and J 6 bases, leaving 9 bases between the germline ends. Here the CDR3 reads CASSYKGWDTQYF. CDR3 coding DNA: TGTGCCAGCAGTTACAAGGGATGGGATACGCAGTATTTT.

This clonotype was seen repeatedly, ten times or more. The chain uses TRBV25-1 and TRBJ2-3; weak D call: TRBD2 (6 bases). CDR1 and CDR2 (germline): MGHDK, SYGVNS. The CDR3 sequence is 13 residues long. Trimming removed 3 bases from V and 3 bases from J, with 7 bases in between. The CDR3 here is CASSEGGTDTQYF. For the CDR3, the DNA is TGTGCCAGCAGTGAGGGAGGAACAGATACGCAGTATTTT.